These T cell receptor beta chains were read from a single sample in a study of T-cell memory formation after mild COVID-19. From the 5' RACE reads, TCRdb called clonotypes with MiXCR, one entry per CDR3 protein. The data show around 510,000 distinct CDR3 sequences, roughly 21% seen once. Specimen: PBMCs or a T cell subset sorted from them (not recorded which). These TCRs come from an adult woman who had mild COVID-19 (a few samples of this study predate the infection). Cell type and time point are not known. The CDR3 runs from the conserved cysteine through the conserved F or W. A D gene is named only where the DNA matches it firmly. The size entry is marked missing in some rows and otherwise reads once, few, many or a size class.

J | D | size | length | V | DNA | CDR3
TRBJ2-1 | . | . | 19 | TRBV20-1 | TGCAGTGCTAGAGTCCTAGCGCCTCACCTCTTCGGTACTCACAATGAGCAGTTCTTC | CSARVLAPHLFGTHNEQFF
TRBJ1-1 | . | few | 11 | TRBV29-1 | TGCAGCGTTGGGGAGAACACTGAAGCTTTCTTT | CSVGENTEAFF
TRBJ2-1 | TRBD2 | few | 14 | TRBV6-5 | TGTGCCAGCAGTTACTCGACTAGCAGGAATGAGCAGTTCTTC | CASSYSTSRNEQFF
TRBJ2-7 | . | few | 16 | TRBV6-1 | TGTGCCAGCAGTGAATATCTCGCGGGGTTCTCCTACGAGCAGTACTTC | CASSEYLAGFSYEQYF
TRBJ2-7 | TRBD1 | . | 15 | TRBV12-3/TRBV12-4 | TGTGCCAGCAGCCTCCGAGGGACAGGGGAGTACGAGCAGTACTTC | CASSLRGTGEYEQYF
TRBJ2-5 | TRBD1 | many | 14 | TRBV5-1 | TGCGCCAGCAGCCTTGGACAGGGGCAAGAGACCCAGTACTTC | CASSLGQGQETQYF
TRBJ2-7 | . | few | 13 | TRBV5-1 | TGCGCCAGCATTGGGACAGGCGGGGGGGAGCAGTACTTC | CASIGTGGGEQYF
TRBJ2-1 | TRBD2 | few | 14 | TRBV7-9 | TGTGCCAGCAGCTCTGACAGGACTAGCGGGAGATTTTTCTTC | CASSSDRTSGRFFF
TRBJ1-2 | . | many | 15 | TRBV7-9 | TGTGCCAGCAGCTTCACCGCAACAGAGAACTATGGCTACACCTTC | CASSFTATENYGYTF
TRBJ1-6 | . | . | 16 | TRBV27 | TGTGCCAGCAGCCTCACGACAGACATCTCCCAGTCACCCCTCCACTTT | CASSLTTDISQSPLHF
TRBJ2-3 | . | . | 15 | TRBV20-1 | TGCAGTGCTAGAGAGTCTGGGGAAGGGGTAGATACGCAGTATTTT | CSARESGEGVDTQYF
TRBJ2-1 | . | . | 14 | TRBV27 | TGTGCCAGCAGTTTACAGCAGTGGGGCAATGAGCAGTTCTTC | CASSLQQWGNEQFF
TRBJ2-7 | . | few | 14 | TRBV4-3 | TGCGCCAGCAGCCAATCCGTCAGGCTCTACGAGCAGTACTTC | CASSQSVRLYEQYF
TRBJ2-1 | . | . | 12 | TRBV24-1 | TGTGCCACCTCCGGACTATACAATGAGCAGTTCTTC | CATSGLYNEQFF
TRBJ2-3 | . | few | 11 | TRBV10-2 | TGCGCCAGCAGTGAGTCGGGTACGCAGTATTTT | CASSESGTQYF
TRBJ2-7 | TRBD2 | once | 16 | TRBV11-2 | TGTGCCAGCAGCTTCGCAGGGACTACCACCTCCTACGAGCAGTACTTC | CASSFAGTTTSYEQYF
TRBJ2-1 | TRBD2 | . | 13 | TRBV30 | TGTGCCTGGAGTGGAGCGGGAGGTAATGAGCAGTTCTTC | CAWSGAGGNEQFF
TRBJ2-2 | . | many | 15 | TRBV7-2 | TGTGCCAGCAGCTTACTCGCCCCGAACACCGGGGAGCTGTTTTTT | CASSLLAPNTGELFF
TRBJ2-2 | . | few | 14 | TRBV10-3 | TGTGCCCTCCGGCGCGGGACGAACACCGGGGAGCTGTTTTTT | CALRRGTNTGELFF
TRBJ1-2 | . | . | 13 | TRBV27 | TGTGCCAGCAGTTTGAGGCAGACCTATGGCTACACCTTC | CASSLRQTYGYTF
TRBJ2-1 | TRBD2 | many | 16 | TRBV7-6 | TGTGCCAGCAAATCGGGACTAGCGGGAGGATTGAATGAGCAGTTCTTC | CASKSGLAGGLNEQFF
TRBJ2-2 | TRBD1 | . | 16 | TRBV27 | TGTGCCAGCAGTTCATCGGGACAGGCGATCACCGGGGAGCTGTTTTTT | CASSSSGQAITGELFF
TRBJ1-1 | TRBD1 | few | 16 | TRBV7-9 | TGTGCCAGCAGCCGAGAGGACAGGGGGCCGGACACTGAAGCTTTCTTT | CASSREDRGPDTEAFF
TRBJ2-7 | TRBD2 | . | 14 | TRBV20-1 | TGCAGTGCTAGGAAAGCGGGAGCTTCCTACGAGCAGTACTTC | CSARKAGASYEQYF
TRBJ2-7 | TRBD1 | many | 15 | TRBV25-1 | TGTGCCAGCAGTGATCAGGACAGGGGGGCCTACGAGCAGTACTTC | CASSDQDRGAYEQYF
TRBJ1-5 | . | . | 16 | TRBV5-1 | TGCGCCAGCAGCTTAATGCCGGCTAATAGCAATCAGCCCCAGCATTTT | CASSLMPANSNQPQHF
TRBJ1-3 | . | . | 17 | TRBV10-3 | TGTGCCATCAGTGACCCAGGGCGGGGCCTCTCTGGAAACACCATATATTTT | CAISDPGRGLSGNTIYF
TRBJ2-1 | TRBD2 | few | 15 | TRBV20-1 | TGCAGTGTCTTAGCGGGGGGGCCGAGCCCTCTGGAGCAGTTCTTC | CSVLAGGPSPLEQFF
TRBJ2-7 | . | . | 15 | TRBV6-5 | TGTGCCAGCAGTTACCGGAGGGGGCTCTCCTACGAGCAGTACTTC | CASSYRRGLSYEQYF
TRBJ2-5 | TRBD2 | . | 16 | TRBV5-1 | TGCGCCAGCAGCTTGGAAGTAGCGGGGGGAAAAGAGACCCAGTACTTC | CASSLEVAGGKETQYF
TRBJ1-1 | . | . | 13 | TRBV20-1 | TGCAGTGCTCGGATTACAGTGAACACTGAAGCTTTCTTT | CSARITVNTEAFF
TRBJ2-2 | TRBD1 | . | 16 | TRBV5-1 | TGCGCCAGAAGCCCACAGGGGACAACGAACACCGGGGAGCTGTTTTTT | CARSPQGTTNTGELFF
TRBJ1-2 | TRBD1 | once | 14 | TRBV29-1 | TGCAGCGCCCCCCGGACAGGGACTAATTATGGCTACACCTTC | CSAPRTGTNYGYTF
TRBJ2-1 | . | . | 16 | TRBV20-1 | TGCAGTGCTAGACAACCTCGGGACAGCGGGGTCAATGAGCAGTTCTTC | CSARQPRDSGVNEQFF
TRBJ2-7 | . | . | 13 | TRBV2 | TGTGCCAGCAGTGATCGGGTTGCCTACGAGCAGTACTTC | CASSDRVAYEQYF
TRBJ1-2 | . | . | 17 | TRBV5-6 | TGTGCCAGCAGCTATACCCCTTCCACAGGGACTAACTATGGCTACACCTTC | CASSYTPSTGTNYGYTF
TRBJ2-5 | . | . | 14 | TRBV6-5 | TGTGCCAGCAGTTACTCGTTTGGGGTAGAGACCCAGTACTTC | CASSYSFGVETQYF
TRBJ2-7 | TRBD2 | . | 17 | TRBV2 | TGTGCCAGCAGTGTGTTTCCAACTAGCGGGAGGACCTACGAGCAGTACTTC | CASSVFPTSGRTYEQYF
TRBJ1-1 | TRBD1 | few | 15 | TRBV6-5 | TGTGCCAGCAGCCAACACAGGGGGTCGAACACTGAAGCTTTCTTT | CASSQHRGSNTEAFF
TRBJ2-3 | . | few | 13 | TRBV29-1 | TGCAGCGTTGAATGGCCAATCACAGATACGCAGTATTTT | CSVEWPITDTQYF
TRBJ2-3 | TRBD2 | . | 16 | TRBV9 | TGTGCCAGCAGCGTAGAACTAGCGGGAGGGCCAGATACGCAGTATTTT | CASSVELAGGPDTQYF
TRBJ1-5 | . | . | 16 | TRBV4-2 | TGTGCCAGCAGCCAAGAGGGCAGGCTGGGCAATCAGCCCCAGCATTTT | CASSQEGRLGNQPQHF
TRBJ2-6 | TRBD2 | few | 15 | TRBV6-5 | TGTGCCAGCACCCCGGGGAGGGCTGGGGCCAACGTCCTGACTTTC | CASTPGRAGANVLTF